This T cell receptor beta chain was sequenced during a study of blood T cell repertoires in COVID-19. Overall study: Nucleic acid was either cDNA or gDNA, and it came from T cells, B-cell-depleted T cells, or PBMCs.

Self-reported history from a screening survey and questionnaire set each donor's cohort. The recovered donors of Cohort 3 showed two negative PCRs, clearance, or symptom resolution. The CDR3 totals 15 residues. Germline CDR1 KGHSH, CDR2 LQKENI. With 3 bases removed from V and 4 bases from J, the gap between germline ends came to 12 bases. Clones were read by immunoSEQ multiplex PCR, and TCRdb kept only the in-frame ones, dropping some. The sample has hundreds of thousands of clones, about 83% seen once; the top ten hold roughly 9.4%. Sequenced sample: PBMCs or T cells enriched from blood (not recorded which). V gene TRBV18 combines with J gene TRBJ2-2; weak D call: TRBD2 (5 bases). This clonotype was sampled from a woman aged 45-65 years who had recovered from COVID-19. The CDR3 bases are TGTGCCAGCTCACCCACTAGGTCGGTCACCGGGGAGCTGTTTTTT. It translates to CASSPTRSVTGELFF.